The TCR beta chain described here comes from a study of prognosis after radiotherapy for stage I lung cancer. In the study overall: Distant metastasis occurred in a handful of patients at a median of roughly seven months after radiotherapy, while approximately 15 showed no significant progression.

V was cut by 1 base and J by 7 bases, with 7 bases left in between. Germline V lookup: CDR1 SEHNR, CDR2 FQNEAQ (reference sequence). The length of the CDR3 is 12 residues. The authors amplified TCR beta CDR3 from genomic DNA using two-round multiplex PCR. Every TRBV and TRBJ gene had its own specific primer in first-round PCR. Second-round PCR relied on universal primers. From the multiplex PCR reads, TCRdb called clonotypes with MiXCR, one entry per CDR3 protein. Among around 20,000 distinct CDR3 sequences listed, roughly 55% were seen once. General study points: In patients with versus without metastases, TRBV and TRBJ gene usage reportedly differed. It was not determined whether the expanded TCR clones were tumor-specific.

This clonotype was seen once. Its antigen is not identified. The specimen was PBMCs, collected before or after stereotactic body radiation therapy (not recorded which). This receptor was taken from a donor of 50 years or more with non-small cell lung cancer. This rearrangement joins TRBV7-9 to TRBJ1-2; D is ambiguous. CDR3 sequence: CASSLGIGGYTF. The CDR3 region has the DNA TGTGCCAGCAGCTTAGGGATTGGTGGCTACACCTTC.